Following are 8 T cell receptor beta chains from one sample sequenced in a study of blood T cell repertoires in COVID-19. Here immunoSEQ multiplex PCR was the method, and the copy in TCRdb shows in-frame clones only, minus some. The sample consists of 90,000 to 150,000 clones, approximately 87% of them appearing once. The source material was peripheral blood. The origin of the receptors is a man between 65 and 79 years old who had recovered from COVID-19.

This clone showed up just once. This chain links TRBV7-2 with TRBJ2-7; 8 nucleotides agree with TRBD2. The V segment lost 5 bases and the J segment 3 bases; nucleotides outside the gene matches: 0. Germline CDR1 reads SGHTA; CDR2 reads FQGNSA. The CDR3 totals 12 residues. CDR3 sequence: CASSAGGYEQYF. CDR3 coding DNA: TGTGCCAGCAGCGCGGGGGGCTACGAGCAGTACTTC.

In its sample, this clone was seen once. V and J are TRBV5-1 and TRBJ1-4; 7 nucleotides line up with TRBD1. The length of the CDR3 is 14 residues. CDR1 and CDR2 from the germline V gene are SGHRS and YFSETQ. J lost 4 bases, V lost 4 bases, and 4 bases had no gene match. As DNA, the CDR3 is TGCGCCAGCAGCCTAGGACAGGTTAATGAAAAACTGTTTTTT. Translating gives CASSLGQVNEKLFF.

The chain employs TRBV7-3 and TRBJ1-2, with D possibly TRBD1 on 5 matching bases. Germline CDR1 SGHTA, CDR2 FQGTGA. The CDR3 sequence is 12 residues long. Trimming cost V 2 bases and J 8 bases, with 9 bases left between them. Written as DNA, the CDR3 is TGTGCCAGCAGCTTAGAAGGGGCGGGCTACACCTTC. It codes for CASSLEGAGYTF.

V and J are TRBV5-4 and TRBJ1-2; D perhaps matches TRBD1 (6 bases). There are 13 residues in the CDR3. Trimming removed 2 bases from V and 6 bases from J, with 11 bases in between. Germline V gene data show CDR1 as SGHNT and CDR2 as YYREEE (reference sequence). This chain's CDR3 is CASSFLGADGYTF. CDR3 sequence (DNA): TGTGCCAGCAGCTTTTTGGGGGCTGATGGCTACACCTTC.

The chain uses TRBV6-5 and TRBJ2-3; 7 nucleotides align to TRBD2. Trimming removed 2 bases from V and 3 bases from J; junction bases left unmatched: 2. Germline lookup yields CDR1 MNHEY and CDR2 SVGAGI. This CDR3 region has 14 residues. This CDR3 is CASSYAGVTDTQYF. The DNA of the CDR3 is TGTGCCAGCAGTTACGCGGGAGTTACAGATACGCAGTATTTT.

This rearrangement joins TRBV4-1 to TRBJ2-3; D is perhaps TRBD2 (5 bases). Germline V gene sequence: CDR1 MGHRA, CDR2 YSYEKL. The V end lost 1 base, the J end lost 1 base, and 12 bases lay between the germline ends. The CDR3 runs 16 residues. The CDR3 loop is CASSQGGAAGTDTQYF. The CDR3 region has the DNA TGCGCCAGCAGCCAAGGGGGAGCGGCTGGCACAGATACGCAGTATTTT.

The chain has TRBV10-3 and TRBJ2-2, with TRBD2 matching over 9 bases. This CDR3 has 15 residues. V lost 8 bases, J lost 0 bases, and 4 bases stayed unmatched. The germline V gene encodes CDR1 ENHRY and CDR2 SYGVKD. The CDR3 reads CAIPSSGANTGELFF. Here the CDR3 DNA reads TGTGCCATCCCGTCTAGCGGGGCGAACACCGGGGAGCTGTTTTTT.

V gene TRBV10-3 combines with J gene TRBJ2-5, with D possibly TRBD1 on 6 matching bases. V lost 4 bases and J 2 bases, leaving 8 bases between the germline ends. CDR1 is ENHRY and CDR2 is SYGVKD in the germline V gene. The CDR3 sequence is 13 residues long. The CDR3 spells CAISGGQQETQYF. CDR3 bases: TGTGCCATCAGTGGCGGACAGCAAGAGACCCAGTACTTC.